Below, one TCR beta chain is given with its context. Its antigen is unidentified. The sample belongs to a study of immune cell composition in non-small cell lung cancer. Overall study findings and caveats: It was not proven that tumour-reactive clones equal dominant tumour-associated clones.

The CDR3 covers 13 residues. V was clipped by 9 bases and J by 9 bases; unmatched bases: 9. Germline V gene lookup returns CDR1 MDHEN and CDR2 SYDVKM. Some clones are missing from TCRdb's copy, which holds only in-frame ones; the method was immunoSEQ multiplex PCR. Here the sample spans about 6,700 clones, roughly two thirds being singletons. Normal lung sampling was at least 3 cm from the tumour, as distant as possible. The V gene is TRBV28, the J gene TRBJ1-5; 9 nucleotides agree with TRBD1. The sequenced sample consisted of non-adjacent lung tissue. The receptor's source is a human donor with non-small cell lung cancer. CDR3 coding DNA: TGTGCCAGTGACAGGGGGGGGCAAGGGCCCCAGCATTTT. Translated: CASDRGGQGPQHF.